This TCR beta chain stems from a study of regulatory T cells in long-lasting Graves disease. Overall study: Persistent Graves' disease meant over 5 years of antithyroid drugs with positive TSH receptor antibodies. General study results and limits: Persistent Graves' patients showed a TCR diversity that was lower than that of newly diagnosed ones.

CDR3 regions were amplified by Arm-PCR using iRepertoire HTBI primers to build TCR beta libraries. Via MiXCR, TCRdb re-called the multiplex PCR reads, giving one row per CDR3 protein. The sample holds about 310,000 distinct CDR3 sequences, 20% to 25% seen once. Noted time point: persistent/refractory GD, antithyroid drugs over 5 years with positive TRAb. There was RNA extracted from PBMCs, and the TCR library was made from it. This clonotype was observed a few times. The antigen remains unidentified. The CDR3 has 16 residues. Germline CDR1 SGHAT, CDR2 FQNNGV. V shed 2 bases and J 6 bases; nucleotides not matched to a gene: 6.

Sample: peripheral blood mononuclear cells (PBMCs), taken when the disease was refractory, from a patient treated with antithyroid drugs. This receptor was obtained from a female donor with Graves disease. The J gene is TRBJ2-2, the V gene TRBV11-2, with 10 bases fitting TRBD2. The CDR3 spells CASSLNLAGEAGELFF. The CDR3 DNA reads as TGTGCCAGCAGCTTAAATCTAGCGGGAGAAGCCGGGGAGCTGTTTTTT.